The next 22 T cell receptor beta chains were all read from a single sample in a study of radiotherapy plus CTLA-4 blockade in lung cancer. Sequenced by immunoSEQ multiplex PCR; TCRdb stores in-frame clones only, minus some. The sample shows tens of thousands of clones, 77% of them seen only once. The sample in question was peripheral blood, obtained from a patient treated with radiotherapy plus ipilimumab. The receptors come from a human donor with non-small cell lung cancer who had a partial response to radiotherapy plus ipilimumab.

The chain recombines TRBV6-1 with TRBJ1-5, with TRBD1 matching 7 bases. V shed 4 bases, J shed 6 bases, and the junction held 9 bases outside the gene matches. This CDR3 region has 15 residues. Germline V gene data show CDR1 as MNHNS and CDR2 as SASEGT. The CDR3 loop is CASSGSTGVGQPQHF. The CDR3 bases are TGTGCCAGCAGTGGTTCTACAGGGGTTGGTCAGCCCCAGCATTTT.

J is TRBJ2-5 and V is TRBV7-9; 8 nucleotides align to TRBD2. The CDR3 totals 13 residues. Germline CDR1 is SEHNR and CDR2 is FQNEAQ (reference sequence). V was clipped by 5 bases and J by 5 bases; unmatched bases: 4. This chain's CDR3 is CASSGRGGETQYF. DNA for the CDR3: TGTGCCAGCAGCGGTCGGGGGGGGGAGACCCAGTACTTC.

The V and J genes are TRBV15 and TRBJ2-7; possibly TRBD1 for D (6 bases). V lost 1 base and J lost 2, with 15 bases in between. The CDR3 runs to 16 residues. CDR1 and CDR2 from the germline V gene are LNHNV and YYDKDF (reference sequence). The CDR3 sequence is CATSRATGSLAYEQYF. The DNA of the CDR3 is TGTGCCACCAGCAGAGCGACAGGCAGTTTAGCCTACGAGCAGTACTTC.

This clone showed up just a few times. V gene TRBV11-1 combines with J gene TRBJ2-1; 9 nucleotides match TRBD2. The CDR3 spans 14 residues. Germline-derived CDR1 and CDR2 are SGHAT and FQDESV (reference sequence). V lost 6 bases, J lost 2 bases, and 2 bases stayed unmatched. CDR3 region: CASRLAGTYNEQFF. The CDR3 region has the DNA TGTGCCAGCAGGCTAGCGGGAACCTACAATGAGCAGTTCTTC.

The chain has TRBV28 and TRBJ1-2; 7 bases are a match to TRBD1. The CDR3 sequence is 14 residues long. CDR1 is MDHEN and CDR2 is SYDVKM in the germline V gene. With 6 bases clipped from V and 1 base from J, the junction kept 5 bases outside the gene matches. The CDR3 sequence: CASRGTVLNYGYTF. DNA for the CDR3: TGTGCCAGCAGGGGGACAGTCCTTAACTATGGCTACACCTTC.

The chain uses TRBV30 and TRBJ1-1; the D gene is possibly TRBD1 (6 bases). V was clipped by 7 bases and J by 1 base, with 16 bases between them. CDR3 size: 14 residues. CDR1 and CDR2 (germline): GTSNPN, SVGIG (reference sequence). This CDR3 is CASDHGQQNTEAFF. The CDR3 DNA reads TGTGCCTCCGACCATGGACAGCAGAACACTGAAGCTTTCTTT.

V and J are TRBV2 and TRBJ2-5; weak D call: TRBD2 (7 bases). Germline CDR1 is SNHLY and CDR2 is FYNNEI. V was cut by 0 bases and J by 7 bases, with 15 bases left in between. This CDR3 is built from 15 residues. The CDR3 DNA sequence: TGTGCCAGCAGTGAAGCGAACGGGGGCGGGGGGACCCAGTACTTC. Residues: CASSEANGGGGTQYF.

The chain recombines TRBV2 with TRBJ1-5, with unresolved D. CDR3 size: 13 residues. Germline V CDR1 and CDR2: SNHLY, FYNNEI. V lost 2 bases to trimming and J lost 5 bases, with 7 bases between them. As DNA, the CDR3 is TGTGCCAGCAGTGAACGGTTTGATCAGCCCCAGCATTTT. Translated: CASSERFDQPQHF.

The chain employs TRBV4-2 and TRBJ2-7; 10 positions match TRBD1. V was clipped by 0 bases and J by 7 bases; unmatched bases: 15. This CDR3 spans 18 amino acids. Looked up from germline, CDR1 is LGHNA and CDR2 is YNFKEQ. The CDR3 nucleotides are TGTGCCAGCAGCCAAGATAGGAGAATGGGGACAGGGGCTCGGGAGCAGTACTTC. Protein: CASSQDRRMGTGAREQYF.

The DNA of the CDR3 is TGTGCCAGCAGCAAGCTAGCGGGGGGGCGGGAGACCCAGTACTTC. It translates to CASSKLAGGRETQYF. The chain has TRBV7-9 and TRBJ2-5; 12 bases line up with TRBD2. V shed 5 bases, J shed 5 bases, and the junction held 6 bases outside the gene matches. CDR1 and CDR2 from the germline V gene are SEHNR and FQNEAQ (reference sequence). This CDR3 contains 15 residues.

The CDR3 region is CASRTTGVKGKLFF. The CDR3 coding sequence is TGTGCCAGCAGAACGACAGGGGTAAAAGGAAAACTGTTTTTT. The chain carries TRBV6-5 and TRBJ1-4; the match to TRBD1 covers 8 bases. V was pared by 6 bases and J by 10 bases, with 10 bases of the junction left unmatched. Germline-derived CDR1 and CDR2 are MNHEY and SVGAGI. This CDR3 spans 14 amino acids.

V and J are TRBV12-5 and TRBJ2-1; 11 bases fit TRBD1. The germline V gene has CDR1 LGHNT and CDR2 FRNRAP. V lost 1 base, J lost 5 bases, and 4 bases stayed unmatched. The CDR3 is made up of 16 amino acids. The CDR3 reads CASGLGTGGSDNEQFF. The CDR3 DNA follows: TGTGCTAGTGGTTTGGGGACAGGGGGCTCAGACAATGAGCAGTTCTTC.

The chain carries TRBV11-2 and TRBJ2-7; TRBD1 might be the D (6 bases). CDR1 and CDR2 (germline): SGHAT, FQNNGV. V lost 1 base and J 5 bases, leaving 9 bases between the germline ends. CDR3 size: 13 residues. CDR3 sequence (DNA): TGTGCCAGCAGCTTAGCCCCAGGGGACGAGCAGTACTTC. Its protein product is CASSLAPGDEQYF.

This clone was observed at least ten times. The V gene is TRBV7-8, the J gene TRBJ1-6; TRBD1 aligns across 8 bases. J was trimmed by 8 bases and V by 5 bases; bases with no gene match: 5. CDR1 and CDR2 from the germline V gene are SGHVS and FQNEAQ. The CDR3 is made up of 14 amino acids. CDR3: CASSHETGDSPLHF. In DNA, the CDR3 is TGTGCCAGCAGCCATGAGACAGGGGATTCACCCCTCCACTTT. The entire variable domain, with the rest obtained from reference TRBV7-8 and TRBJ1-6, is as follows: GAGVSQSPRYKVAKRGQDVALRCDPISGHVSLFWYQQALGQGPEFLTYFQNEAQLDKSGLPSDRFFAERPEGSVSTLKIQRTQQEDSAVYLCASSHETGDSPLHFGNGTRLTVT.

This chain uses TRBV5-1 with TRBJ1-1; D remains unclear. This CDR3 region has 13 residues. The V and J ends lost 4 bases and 1 base respectively, with 8 bases between them. CDR1 and CDR2 from the germline V gene are SGHRS and YFSETQ. In DNA form, the CDR3 reads TGCGCCAGCAGCCCCGACTGGAACACTGAAGCTTTCTTT. Its translation: CASSPDWNTEAFF.

The sample holds a few counts of this clone. The rearrangement links TRBV5-1 to TRBJ2-7, with D uncertain. Germline V gene data show CDR1 as SGHRS and CDR2 as YFSETQ. The ends were cut back, 2 bases at V and 4 bases at J, with 16 bases in the middle. The CDR3 is 15 residues long. This CDR3 is CASSLTAANPYEQYF. The CDR3 coding sequence is TGCGCCAGCAGCTTAACAGCAGCTAATCCTTACGAGCAGTACTTC.

The genes are TRBV7-9 and TRBJ2-7, with a possible D match to TRBD1 (5 bases). V lost 5 bases and J 6 bases, leaving 23 bases between the germline ends. Per the germline V gene, CDR1 is SEHNR and CDR2 is FQNEAQ (reference sequence). The CDR3 has 16 residues. In DNA form, the CDR3 reads TGTGCCAGCAGCACCGTGGTAGGGGCGCTCCCCGGCGAGCAGTACTTC. Translated, it gives CASSTVVGALPGEQYF.

This clone was counted between two and nine times. The chain combines TRBV5-4 with TRBJ2-1; a possible D gene is TRBD2 (6 bases). Germline V gene sequence: CDR1 SGHNT, CDR2 YYREEE (reference sequence). This CDR3 comprises 15 residues. V was clipped by 0 bases and J by 1 base, with 8 bases between them. CDR3 nucleotides: TGTGCCAGCAGCTTGGCCCGGGGGTCCTACAATGAGCAGTTCTTC. This gives the protein CASSLARGSYNEQFF.

The chain has TRBV2 and TRBJ2-2, with 8 bases lining up with TRBD1. V lost 6 bases and J lost 6; bases outside the gene matches: 6. The germline V gene encodes CDR1 SNHLY and CDR2 FYNNEI. The CDR3 totals 14 residues. The CDR3 DNA reads as TGTGCCAGCAGACCAGACAGGGGTGCCGGGGAGCTGTTTTTT. This codes for CASRPDRGAGELFF.

The chain recombines TRBV9 with TRBJ1-5, with 9 bases lining up with TRBD1. The J segment lost 7 bases and the V segment lost 0 bases, leaving 2 bases of the junction unmatched. Germline V lookup: CDR1 SGDLS, CDR2 YYNGEE. The CDR3 length is 14 residues. This CDR3 reads CASSVEDRGQPQHF. CDR3 nucleotides: TGTGCCAGCAGCGTAGAGGACAGGGGACAGCCCCAGCATTTT.

The gene calls are TRBV2 and TRBJ2-1; D ambiguous. V gave up 1 base and J gave up 1 base, with 5 bases separating them. The germline CDR1 and CDR2 sequences are SNHLY and FYNNEI. There are 14 residues in the CDR3. CDR3 residues: CASSEDSSYNEQFF. DNA of the CDR3: TGTGCCAGCAGTGAAGACAGTTCCTACAATGAGCAGTTCTTC.

V is TRBV5-1 and J is TRBJ1-1; 7 positions agree with TRBD1. Germline loops: CDR1 SGHRS, CDR2 YFSETQ. V shed 4 bases, J shed 0 bases, and the junction held 3 bases outside the gene matches. The CDR3 has 14 residues. The CDR3: CASSQGTVNTEAFF. In DNA form, the CDR3 reads TGCGCCAGCAGCCAGGGGACAGTGAACACTGAAGCTTTCTTT.